This T cell receptor (beta chain) was captured by sequencing in a study of PD-L1 blockade in urothelial cancer. Study summary: Male patients with bladder-origin urothelial cancer numbered about nine tenths of the roughly 29. Median T cell yield from blood was around 140,000.

TCR analog templates of synthetic origin were spiked into each PCR. Produced via immunoSEQ multiplex PCR; TCRdb's table is partial and in-frame only. The data show 80,000 to 100,000 clones, roughly 80% seen once. The germline V gene has CDR1 SGHDN and CDR2 FVKESK. CDR3 length: 14 amino acids. V was shortened by 1 base and J by 4 bases, with 10 bases between the two germline ends. This TCR came from a man between 65 and 85 years old with urothelial cancer. J is TRBJ1-2 and V is TRBV14; tentatively, D is TRBD1 (5 bases). The sample was PBMCs, taken around atezolizumab (anti-PD-L1) treatment. CDR3 nucleotide sequence: TGTGCCAGCAGCCAAGCTCAGGGCATCTATGGCTACACCTTC. Translated, it gives CASSQAQGIYGYTF. Combining the CDR3 with reference TRBV14 and TRBJ1-2 gives the whole variable domain EAGVTQFPSHSVIEKGQTVTLRCDPISGHDNLYWYRRVMGKEIKFLLHFVKESKQDESGMPNNRFLAERTGGTYSTLKVQPAELEDSGVYFCASSQAQGIYGYTFGSGTRLTVV.